One sample yielded the 13 T cell receptor beta chains listed below, sequenced in a study of Graves' ophthalmopathy and Graves' hyperthyroidism. Researchers took RNA transcripts and amplified TCR beta CDR3 regions from them. First-round RT-PCR used HTBI primers; second-round multiplex PCR followed. From the multiplex PCR reads, TCRdb called clonotypes with MiXCR, one entry per CDR3 protein. This sample has 200,000 to 250,000 distinct CDR3 sequences; roughly 29% occur once, and the top ten carry 9.1%. Material: peripheral blood. The receptors stem from a man aged 50 to 60 with Graves' ophthalmopathy.

Many counts were recorded for this clonotype. This sequence joins TRBV19 and TRBJ2-2, with D possibly matching TRBD2 (5 bases). Germline CDR1 LNHDA, CDR2 SQIVND (reference sequence). This CDR3 is 15 amino acids long. Trimming took off 6 bases at V and 4 bases at J, with 15 bases between the two ends. CDR3 protein: CASRGAAPSTGELFF. The CDR3 nucleotides read TGTGCCAGTAGGGGAGCGGCACCTTCCACCGGGGAGCTGTTTTTT.

This clonotype was detected many times. The rearrangement links TRBV19 to TRBJ2-4; D call uncertain. CDR1 is LNHDA and CDR2 is SQIVND in the germline V gene (reference sequence). Deletions cut 3 bases from V and 0 bases from J, with 12 bases between. The CDR3 extends over 16 amino acids. CDR3 sequence (DNA): TGTGCCAGTAGTATGTTGGGTTTGATAGCCAAAAACATTCAGTACTTC. The encoded protein is CASSMLGLIAKNIQYF.

This clonotype was detected ten times or more. The chain is built from TRBV6-5 and TRBJ1-3; D is unclear. The V gene lost 0 bases and the J gene lost 5 bases, with 11 bases spanning the gap. The germline V gene has CDR1 MNHEY and CDR2 SVGAGI. CDR3 length: 15 residues. CDR3 in DNA: TGTGCCAGCAGTTACTCGGGTAGGGAGCGAAACACCATATATTTT. It translates to CASSYSGRERNTIYF.

This clonotype came up many times. The rearrangement uses TRBV7-2 and TRBJ2-5, with D tentatively TRBD2 (6 bases). The CDR3 is 15 residues long. V lost 7 bases and J lost 5, with 20 bases in between. CDR1 and CDR2 from the germline V gene are SGHTA and FQGNSA. The CDR3 sequence is CASNSAGTGRETQYF. As DNA, the CDR3 is TGTGCCAGCAACAGCGCCGGGACTGGCAGGGAGACCCAGTACTTC.

Concerning this clonotype itself: Germline and junction disagree at one end, which may indicate a read error. The V call is TRBV30, the J call TRBJ1-3; 7 bases agree with TRBD1. This CDR3 is built from 16 residues. Germline CDR1 reads GTSNPN; CDR2 reads SVGIG (reference sequence). The chain's CDR3 is CAWSVGDRISGDTIYF. In DNA form, the CDR3 reads TGTGCCTGGAGTGTTGGGGACAGAATCTCTGGAGACACCATATATTTT.

The chain employs TRBV2 and TRBJ2-7, with 9 bases lining up with TRBD2. There are 15 residues in the CDR3. In germline, CDR1 is SNHLY, CDR2 FYNNEI. Trimming at V came to 7 bases and at J to 0 bases, leaving 7 bases not matched to a gene. CDR3 region: CASTASGGISYEQYF. The CDR3 nucleotides read TGTGCCAGCACCGCCAGCGGGGGGATCTCCTACGAGCAGTACTTC.

This clonotype was seen many times. V and J are TRBV6-2 or TRBV6-3 and TRBJ1-1; D not resolved. Germline CDR1 reads MNHEY; CDR2 reads SVGEGT. The germline V and J ends were trimmed by 4 bases and 2 bases, with 11 bases remaining between them. CDR3 length: 14 residues. The CDR3 sequence: CASSFFGKNTEAFF. The DNA for the CDR3 is TGTGCCAGCAGTTTTTTCGGGAAAAACACTGAAGCTTTCTTT.

This clonotype was found many times. This rearrangement joins TRBV6-5 to TRBJ2-7; D possibly corresponds to TRBD1 (6 bases). Trimming took off 5 bases at V and 4 bases at J, with 9 bases between the two ends. The CDR3 is 12 residues long. In germline, CDR1 is MNHEY, CDR2 SVGAGI. CDR3 bases: TGTGCCAGCAGTCCCACAGGGTACGAGCAGTACTTC. Translated, it gives CASSPTGYEQYF.

The V gene is TRBV6-5, the J gene TRBJ2-4; D is ambiguous. Germline V gene sequence: CDR1 MNHEY, CDR2 SVGAGI. V was trimmed by 4 bases and J by 1 base, leaving 11 bases between them. The CDR3 has 15 residues. CDR3 protein: CASSSPRRAKNIQYF. The CDR3 nucleotides read TGTGCCAGCAGTTCACCTAGGCGGGCCAAAAACATTCAGTACTTC.

This clonotype came up many times. This rearrangement joins TRBV6-1 to TRBJ2-7; D remains ambiguous. Trimming pared 1 base from V and 0 bases from J, leaving 13 bases between. From germline, CDR1 is MNHNS and CDR2 SASEGT. This CDR3 is 16 amino acids long. CDR3 amino acids: CASSEEEQAVSYEQYF. The CDR3 coding sequence is TGTGCCAGCAGTGAAGAAGAACAAGCCGTCTCCTACGAGCAGTACTTC.

This clonotype was picked up one time. The chain employs TRBV6-1 and TRBJ1-1; D not resolved. This CDR3 has 14 amino acids. CDR1 is MNHNS and CDR2 is SASEGT in the germline V gene. With 4 bases removed from V and 3 bases from J, the gap between germline ends came to 12 bases. The chain's CDR3 is CASSAGNRYTEAFF. The CDR3 nucleotides are TGTGCCAGCAGTGCAGGAAATCGGTACACTGAAGCTTTCTTT.

There are many counts of this clonotype. The V and J genes are TRBV18 and TRBJ2-5, with 8 bases matching TRBD1. Per germline, CDR1 KGHSH and CDR2 LQKENI. CDR3 size: 14 residues. Trimming cost V 4 bases and J 0 bases; bases outside gene matches: 1. The CDR3 DNA is TGTGCCAGCTCACGACAGGGGAACCAAGAGACCCAGTACTTC. Protein: CASSRQGNQETQYF.

At least ten counts were recorded for this clonotype. This chain links TRBV27 with TRBJ2-2; tentatively, D is TRBD1 or TRBD2 (5 bases each). Germline-derived CDR1 and CDR2 are MNHEY and SMNVEV (reference sequence). V was pared by 2 bases and J by 7 bases, with 14 bases between. There are 15 residues in the CDR3. CDR3 in amino acids: CASSLILGRSGELFF. The CDR3, as DNA: TGTGCCAGCAGTTTAATCTTGGGACGGAGCGGGGAGCTGTTTTTT.